The 25 T cell receptor beta chains given below trace back to one sample, sequenced in a study of shared clonotypes between healthy human individuals. Sequencing was performed with immunoSEQ multiplex PCR; in TCRdb, only in-frame clones are kept and a portion is missing. The data hold more than 400,000 clones, with roughly 95% observed a single time. Sample: naive CD4+ T cells sorted from blood. The subset here: CD45RA+ positively selected. The receptors stem from a woman aged 30 to 39 in good health.

V gene TRBV11-1 combines with J gene TRBJ1-3, with 7 bases aligning to TRBD1. Germline CDR1 and CDR2: SGHAT and FQDESV (reference sequence). The CDR3 consists of 17 residues. After removal of 5 bases from V and 0 bases from J, the junction contained 10 bases not matched to a gene. The CDR3 region has the DNA TGTGCCAGCAGCGCCCGGACAGGCCCGATCTCTGGAAACACCATATATTTT. Protein product: CASSARTGPISGNTIYF. The variable domain in full, completed from reference TRBV11-1 and TRBJ1-3, reads EAEVAQSPRYKITEKSQAVAFWCDPISGHATLYWYRQILGQGPELLVQFQDESVVDDSQLPKDRFSAERLKGVDSTLKIQPAELGDSAMYLCASSARTGPISGNTIYFGEGSWLTVV.

The rearrangement uses TRBV5-1 and TRBJ2-7; D remains ambiguous. V lost 5 bases and J lost 2, with 8 bases in between. This CDR3 has 12 amino acids. Looked up from germline, CDR1 is SGHRS and CDR2 is YFSETQ. The CDR3 DNA follows: TGCGCCAGCAGGACTCCACCCTACGAGCAGTACTTC. Translating gives CASRTPPYEQYF.

The V gene is TRBV29-1, the J gene TRBJ2-5, with a possible D match to TRBD2 (6 bases). There are 12 residues in the CDR3. Germline-derived CDR1 and CDR2 are SQVTM and ANQGSEA. V was trimmed by 7 bases and J by 4 bases, leaving 13 bases between them. DNA for the CDR3: TGCAGCGGCAGGGACTTCAGAGAGACCCAGTACTTC. Its translation: CSGRDFRETQYF.

The chain uses TRBV5-1 and TRBJ2-7; D is undetermined. The germline CDR1 and CDR2 sequences are SGHRS and YFSETQ. The CDR3 consists of 13 residues. Trimming left V 0 bases short and J 2 bases short, with 6 bases between. This CDR3 reads CASSLDVPYEQYF. CDR3 nucleotide sequence: TGCGCCAGCAGCTTGGACGTACCCTACGAGCAGTACTTC.

The J gene is TRBJ1-4, the V gene TRBV28, with D unresolved. Trimming stripped 7 bases from V and 8 bases from J, with 14 bases between. Germline values: CDR1 MDHEN, CDR2 SYDVKM. CDR3 length: 13 amino acids. Here the CDR3 DNA reads TGTGCCAGCACACCGGGCCGGGGAGAAAAACTGTTTTTT. Its protein is CASTPGRGEKLFF.

This clone occurred once. This chain joins TRBV28 and TRBJ1-1, with 8 bases lining up with TRBD1. The CDR3 has 17 amino acids. Germline CDR1 is MDHEN and CDR2 is SYDVKM. Trimming took 7 bases from V and 5 from J; bases not matched to a gene: 18. The CDR3 loop is CASIPGSAGGLLTEAFF. CDR3 DNA sequence: TGTGCCAGCATCCCCGGGTCTGCAGGGGGCTTATTGACTGAAGCTTTCTTT.

This clone was observed a few times. V gene TRBV18 combines with J gene TRBJ1-2, with D unresolved. The CDR3 contains 12 residues. The germline gives CDR1 KGHSH, CDR2 LQKENI. The V and J ends lost 6 bases and 7 bases respectively, with 12 bases between them. The CDR3 DNA reads as TGTGCCAGCTCGTCTCGGGGAGGTGGCTACACCTTC. Protein: CASSSRGGGYTF.

This clone was counted once. The CDR3 sequence: CAPQGIRAEAFF. CDR3 nucleotide sequence: TGTGCCCCCCAGGGGATAAGGGCTGAAGCTTTCTTT. The chain carries TRBV19 and TRBJ1-1; possible D gene TRBD1, 6 bases. Germline V gives CDR1 LNHDA, CDR2 SQIVND (reference sequence). This CDR3 has 12 residues. V was shortened by 11 bases and J by 6 bases, with 16 bases between the two germline ends.

The J gene is TRBJ2-7, the V gene TRBV18; 13 bases match TRBD2. The CDR3 spans 17 residues. From germline, CDR1 is KGHSH and CDR2 LQKENI. The V segment lost 2 bases and the J segment 3 bases; nucleotides outside the gene matches: 7. The CDR3 spells CASSPGTSGNGFYEQYF. As DNA, the CDR3 is TGTGCCAGCTCACCAGGGACTAGCGGGAATGGTTTCTACGAGCAGTACTTC.

The rearrangement uses TRBV27 and TRBJ2-7; D is perhaps TRBD1 or TRBD2 (5 bases each). Germline V gene sequence: CDR1 MNHEY, CDR2 SMNVEV (reference sequence). There are 16 residues in the CDR3. Trimming took 0 bases from V and 2 from J, leaving 14 bases between them. The chain's CDR3 is CASSLSFWGPTYEQYF. DNA of the CDR3: TGTGCCAGCAGTTTATCATTTTGGGGACCTACCTACGAGCAGTACTTC.

As for this clone: Other DNA sequences in the sample encode the same CDR3. V is TRBV6-5 and J is TRBJ1-1; no clear D. From germline, CDR1 is MNHEY and CDR2 SVGAGI. The CDR3 is 15 residues long. V shed 0 bases and J shed 0 bases, with 8 bases lying between them. CDR3 region: CASSYSGTLNTEAFF. In DNA, the CDR3 is TGTGCCAGCAGTTACTCGGGCACCCTGAACACTGAAGCTTTCTTT.

The V and J genes are TRBV30 and TRBJ1-4, with D uncertain. The CDR3 is made up of 13 amino acids. Germline assignment: CDR1 GTSNPN and CDR2 SVGIG (reference sequence). V was cut by 4 bases and J by 7 bases, with 13 bases left in between. The CDR3 here is CAWNPDLGEKLFF. The CDR3, as DNA: TGTGCCTGGAACCCGGACTTGGGTGAAAAACTGTTTTTT.

This sequence joins TRBV10-2 and TRBJ2-7, with 9 nucleotides matching TRBD2. Trimming took 2 bases from V and 2 from J; bases not matched to a gene: 10. The CDR3 consists of 17 residues. Germline CDR1 reads WSHSY; CDR2 reads SAAADI. The CDR3, as DNA: TGCGCCAGCAGTGAGCCGAGGCTAGCGGGACAACCCTACGAGCAGTACTTC. As protein: CASSEPRLAGQPYEQYF.

V is TRBV5-6 and J is TRBJ1-3, with D tentatively TRBD1 (6 bases). Deletions cut 4 bases from V and 4 bases from J, with 15 bases between. This CDR3 is built from 15 residues. Germline loops: CDR1 SGHDT, CDR2 YYEEEE. In DNA, the CDR3 is TGTGCCAGCAGCCTTAGAGGACAGAACGGAAACACCATATATTTT. Its translation is CASSLRGQNGNTIYF.

The chain has TRBV7-3 and TRBJ2-5; 7 positions match TRBD2. Germline CDR1 SGHTA, CDR2 FQGTGA. The CDR3 sequence is 14 residues long. V dropped 1 base and J dropped 5; count of bases not matched to a gene: 4. In DNA form, the CDR3 reads TGTGCCAGCAGCTTAATGGGAGGGGAGGAGACCCAGTACTTC. It translates to CASSLMGGEETQYF.

The chain is built from TRBV7-3 and TRBJ2-7; 14 bases are a match to TRBD2. CDR3 length equals 18 residues. With 3 bases clipped from V and 5 bases from J, the junction kept 12 bases outside the gene matches. From germline, CDR1 is SGHTA and CDR2 FQGTGA. CDR3 bases: TGTGCCAGCAGCTTGGGAGGCCTAGGGACTAGCGGGAGACACGAGCAGTACTTC. Residues: CASSLGGLGTSGRHEQYF.

J is TRBJ1-1 and V is TRBV29-1; a possible D gene is TRBD1 (6 bases). Between the trimmed V and J ends, which lost 6 bases and 4 bases, there was a span of 12 bases. Germline V gene lookup returns CDR1 SQVTM and CDR2 ANQGSEA. CDR3 length equals 12 residues. The CDR3 loop reads CSVKGGVTEAFF. As DNA, the CDR3 is TGCAGCGTCAAGGGGGGGGTCACTGAAGCTTTCTTT.

This chain uses TRBV27 with TRBJ1-5; no clear D. V was shortened by 3 bases and J by 1 base, with 4 bases between the two germline ends. The germline gives CDR1 MNHEY, CDR2 SMNVEV (reference sequence). This CDR3 has 13 residues. The CDR3 region is CASSFDSNQPQHF. The CDR3 region has the DNA TGTGCCAGCAGTTTCGACAGCAATCAGCCCCAGCATTTT.

The V gene is TRBV10-1, the J gene TRBJ2-7; D remains unclear. This CDR3 is 12 amino acids long. The germline V gene encodes CDR1 WNHNN and CDR2 SYGVQD (reference sequence). The ends were cut back, 3 bases at V and 2 bases at J, with 5 bases in the middle. The CDR3 DNA follows: TGCGCCAGCAGTGACTTCACCTACGAGCAGTACTTC. This gives the protein CASSDFTYEQYF.

The rearrangement joins TRBV5-6 to TRBJ1-2, with D tentatively TRBD1 (5 bases). Trimming left V 2 bases short and J 4 bases short, with 12 bases between. CDR3 size: 14 residues. CDR1 and CDR2 from the germline V gene are SGHDT and YYEEEE. DNA of the CDR3: TGTGCCAGCAGCTTCCGGGACGGAAGCTATGGCTACACCTTC. Translating gives CASSFRDGSYGYTF.

The CDR3 is CASSSGQEFYGYTF. CDR3 DNA sequence: TGTGCCAGCAGCTCGGGACAGGAGTTTTATGGCTACACCTTC. J is TRBJ1-2 and V is TRBV5-4; 8 bases line up with TRBD1. The CDR3 totals 14 residues. V shed 3 bases, J shed 5 bases, and the junction held 6 bases outside the gene matches. The germline gives CDR1 SGHNT, CDR2 YYREEE (reference sequence).

The rearrangement links TRBV28 to TRBJ1-2; 8 bases match TRBD1. CDR3 size: 13 residues. The V gene end was trimmed by 7 bases and the J gene end by 3 bases; junction bases not matched to a gene: 4. Germline CDR1 is MDHEN and CDR2 is SYDVKM. The CDR3: CASTSGQDYGYTF. DNA of the CDR3: TGTGCCAGCACCTCGGGACAGGACTATGGCTACACCTTC.

This clone is a singleton in its sample. The chain joins TRBV29-1 to TRBJ2-5; possible D gene TRBD2, 6 bases. The CDR3 spans 13 residues. V was shortened by 5 bases and J by 6 bases, with 16 bases between the two germline ends. The germline V gene has CDR1 SQVTM and CDR2 ANQGSEA. Here the CDR3 reads CSVSRARGKTQYF. DNA for the CDR3: TGCAGCGTTTCCCGGGCCCGGGGGAAGACCCAGTACTTC.

The rearrangement joins TRBV28 to TRBJ2-3; 11 nucleotides match TRBD2. The germline gives CDR1 MDHEN, CDR2 SYDVKM. The CDR3 runs 17 residues. J gave up 1 base and V 4 bases, and 7 bases lay outside the gene matches. In DNA, the CDR3 is TGTGCCAGCAGTTCCCAAGCACTAGCGGGGGGCACAGATACGCAGTATTTT. Its translation: CASSSQALAGGTDTQYF.

The CDR3 bases are TGTGCCAGCAGCTTAGTGGCCCCGACTAGCGGAATCACAGATACGCAGTATTTT. Its protein is CASSLVAPTSGITDTQYF. V and J are TRBV11-1 and TRBJ2-3; 9 bases agree with TRBD2. The length of the CDR3 is 18 residues. Germline loops: CDR1 SGHAT, CDR2 FQDESV (reference sequence). V shed 1 base, J shed 2 bases, and the junction held 10 bases outside the gene matches.